Described below is a single TCR beta chain sequence and its context. As yet, its antigen is unknown. The time point denotes: week 5, during vaccination. In every dose of vaccine, 300 ug of mutant IDH1 20-mer peptide was given alongside topical imiquimod. Astrocytomas that were new, WHO grade 3 or 4, IDH1-mutant and ATRX-lost were present in the donors. CDR1 is LNHDA, CDR2 SQIVND, per germline (reference sequence). The CDR3 has 15 amino acids. The junction had 9 bases not matched to a gene; V was cut back by 5 bases and J by 6 bases. This entry belongs to a study of a mutant IDH1 vaccine in newly diagnosed glioma. Study-wide context: Patients were given eight vaccinations, scheduled in weeks 1, 3, 5, 7, 11, 15, 19 and 23. Most patients had radiochemotherapy with temozolomide before enrollment; others had one alone. General study results and limits: Pseudoprogression apparently lacked any relation to changes in top peripheral T cell clonotypes.

Sequencing used immunoSEQ multiplex PCR; TCRdb keeps in-frame clones, though not all of them. The sample includes some 60,000 clones, around 90% of them seen just once. The TCR sequence derives from a woman aged 40-49 years with glioma. This rearrangement joins TRBV19 to TRBJ1-5; TRBD1 agrees at 8 bases. Material: PBMCs, obtained from a glioma patient whose treatment included an IDH1 peptide vaccine. Written as DNA, the CDR3 is TGTGCCAGTAGTCCCCTGGCAGGGGGCGGTCAGCCCCAGCATTTT. Residues: CASSPLAGGGQPQHF.